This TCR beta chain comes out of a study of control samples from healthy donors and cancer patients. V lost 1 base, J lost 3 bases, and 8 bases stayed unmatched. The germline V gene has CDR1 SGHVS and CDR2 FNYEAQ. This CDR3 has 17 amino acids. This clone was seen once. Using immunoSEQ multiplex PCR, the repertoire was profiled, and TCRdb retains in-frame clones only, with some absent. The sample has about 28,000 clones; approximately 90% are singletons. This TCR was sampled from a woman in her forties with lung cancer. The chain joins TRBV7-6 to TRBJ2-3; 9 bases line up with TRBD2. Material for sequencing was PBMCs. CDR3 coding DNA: TGTGCCAGCAGCTTAGTACAGGGCGGGGGGGCGACAGATACGCAGTATTTT. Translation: CASSLVQGGGATDTQYF.